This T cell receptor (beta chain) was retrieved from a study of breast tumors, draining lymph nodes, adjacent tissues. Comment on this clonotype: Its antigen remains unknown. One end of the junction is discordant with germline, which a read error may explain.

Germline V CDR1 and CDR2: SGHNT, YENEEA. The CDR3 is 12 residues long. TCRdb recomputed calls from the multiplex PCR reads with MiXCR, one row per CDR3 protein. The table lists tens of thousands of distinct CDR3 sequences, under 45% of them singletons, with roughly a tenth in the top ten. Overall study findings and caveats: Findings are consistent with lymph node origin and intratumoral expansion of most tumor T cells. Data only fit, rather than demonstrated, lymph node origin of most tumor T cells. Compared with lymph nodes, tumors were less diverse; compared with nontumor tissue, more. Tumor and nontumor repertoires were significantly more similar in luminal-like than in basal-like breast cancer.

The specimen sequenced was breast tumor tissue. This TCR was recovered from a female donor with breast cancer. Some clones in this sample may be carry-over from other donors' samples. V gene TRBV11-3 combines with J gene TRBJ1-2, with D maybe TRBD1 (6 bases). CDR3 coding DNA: TGTGCCAGCTCCCAGGACAGAGGGCGATTCTCCTTC. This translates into CASSQDRGRFSF.